This TCR beta chain was sequenced in a study of T cells after somatic rescue of genetic block. CDR1 SGDLS and CDR2 YYNGEE come from the germline V gene. J was trimmed by 0 bases and V by 4 bases; bases with no gene match: 4. The CDR3 has 14 residues. TCRdb's table, derived via immunoSEQ multiplex PCR, lists solely in-frame clones and lacks some. The repertoire holds roughly 92,000 clones, more than 80% seen once, with under 2% in the top ten. Sequenced material: peripheral blood mononuclear cells (PBMCs). The chain carries TRBV9 and TRBJ2-7; 7 nucleotides line up with TRBD2. This TCR was sampled from a woman aged 18 to 35. The CDR3 is CASSLGGSSYEQYF. CDR3 in DNA: TGTGCCAGCAGCCTCGGCGGGAGCTCCTACGAGCAGTACTTC.